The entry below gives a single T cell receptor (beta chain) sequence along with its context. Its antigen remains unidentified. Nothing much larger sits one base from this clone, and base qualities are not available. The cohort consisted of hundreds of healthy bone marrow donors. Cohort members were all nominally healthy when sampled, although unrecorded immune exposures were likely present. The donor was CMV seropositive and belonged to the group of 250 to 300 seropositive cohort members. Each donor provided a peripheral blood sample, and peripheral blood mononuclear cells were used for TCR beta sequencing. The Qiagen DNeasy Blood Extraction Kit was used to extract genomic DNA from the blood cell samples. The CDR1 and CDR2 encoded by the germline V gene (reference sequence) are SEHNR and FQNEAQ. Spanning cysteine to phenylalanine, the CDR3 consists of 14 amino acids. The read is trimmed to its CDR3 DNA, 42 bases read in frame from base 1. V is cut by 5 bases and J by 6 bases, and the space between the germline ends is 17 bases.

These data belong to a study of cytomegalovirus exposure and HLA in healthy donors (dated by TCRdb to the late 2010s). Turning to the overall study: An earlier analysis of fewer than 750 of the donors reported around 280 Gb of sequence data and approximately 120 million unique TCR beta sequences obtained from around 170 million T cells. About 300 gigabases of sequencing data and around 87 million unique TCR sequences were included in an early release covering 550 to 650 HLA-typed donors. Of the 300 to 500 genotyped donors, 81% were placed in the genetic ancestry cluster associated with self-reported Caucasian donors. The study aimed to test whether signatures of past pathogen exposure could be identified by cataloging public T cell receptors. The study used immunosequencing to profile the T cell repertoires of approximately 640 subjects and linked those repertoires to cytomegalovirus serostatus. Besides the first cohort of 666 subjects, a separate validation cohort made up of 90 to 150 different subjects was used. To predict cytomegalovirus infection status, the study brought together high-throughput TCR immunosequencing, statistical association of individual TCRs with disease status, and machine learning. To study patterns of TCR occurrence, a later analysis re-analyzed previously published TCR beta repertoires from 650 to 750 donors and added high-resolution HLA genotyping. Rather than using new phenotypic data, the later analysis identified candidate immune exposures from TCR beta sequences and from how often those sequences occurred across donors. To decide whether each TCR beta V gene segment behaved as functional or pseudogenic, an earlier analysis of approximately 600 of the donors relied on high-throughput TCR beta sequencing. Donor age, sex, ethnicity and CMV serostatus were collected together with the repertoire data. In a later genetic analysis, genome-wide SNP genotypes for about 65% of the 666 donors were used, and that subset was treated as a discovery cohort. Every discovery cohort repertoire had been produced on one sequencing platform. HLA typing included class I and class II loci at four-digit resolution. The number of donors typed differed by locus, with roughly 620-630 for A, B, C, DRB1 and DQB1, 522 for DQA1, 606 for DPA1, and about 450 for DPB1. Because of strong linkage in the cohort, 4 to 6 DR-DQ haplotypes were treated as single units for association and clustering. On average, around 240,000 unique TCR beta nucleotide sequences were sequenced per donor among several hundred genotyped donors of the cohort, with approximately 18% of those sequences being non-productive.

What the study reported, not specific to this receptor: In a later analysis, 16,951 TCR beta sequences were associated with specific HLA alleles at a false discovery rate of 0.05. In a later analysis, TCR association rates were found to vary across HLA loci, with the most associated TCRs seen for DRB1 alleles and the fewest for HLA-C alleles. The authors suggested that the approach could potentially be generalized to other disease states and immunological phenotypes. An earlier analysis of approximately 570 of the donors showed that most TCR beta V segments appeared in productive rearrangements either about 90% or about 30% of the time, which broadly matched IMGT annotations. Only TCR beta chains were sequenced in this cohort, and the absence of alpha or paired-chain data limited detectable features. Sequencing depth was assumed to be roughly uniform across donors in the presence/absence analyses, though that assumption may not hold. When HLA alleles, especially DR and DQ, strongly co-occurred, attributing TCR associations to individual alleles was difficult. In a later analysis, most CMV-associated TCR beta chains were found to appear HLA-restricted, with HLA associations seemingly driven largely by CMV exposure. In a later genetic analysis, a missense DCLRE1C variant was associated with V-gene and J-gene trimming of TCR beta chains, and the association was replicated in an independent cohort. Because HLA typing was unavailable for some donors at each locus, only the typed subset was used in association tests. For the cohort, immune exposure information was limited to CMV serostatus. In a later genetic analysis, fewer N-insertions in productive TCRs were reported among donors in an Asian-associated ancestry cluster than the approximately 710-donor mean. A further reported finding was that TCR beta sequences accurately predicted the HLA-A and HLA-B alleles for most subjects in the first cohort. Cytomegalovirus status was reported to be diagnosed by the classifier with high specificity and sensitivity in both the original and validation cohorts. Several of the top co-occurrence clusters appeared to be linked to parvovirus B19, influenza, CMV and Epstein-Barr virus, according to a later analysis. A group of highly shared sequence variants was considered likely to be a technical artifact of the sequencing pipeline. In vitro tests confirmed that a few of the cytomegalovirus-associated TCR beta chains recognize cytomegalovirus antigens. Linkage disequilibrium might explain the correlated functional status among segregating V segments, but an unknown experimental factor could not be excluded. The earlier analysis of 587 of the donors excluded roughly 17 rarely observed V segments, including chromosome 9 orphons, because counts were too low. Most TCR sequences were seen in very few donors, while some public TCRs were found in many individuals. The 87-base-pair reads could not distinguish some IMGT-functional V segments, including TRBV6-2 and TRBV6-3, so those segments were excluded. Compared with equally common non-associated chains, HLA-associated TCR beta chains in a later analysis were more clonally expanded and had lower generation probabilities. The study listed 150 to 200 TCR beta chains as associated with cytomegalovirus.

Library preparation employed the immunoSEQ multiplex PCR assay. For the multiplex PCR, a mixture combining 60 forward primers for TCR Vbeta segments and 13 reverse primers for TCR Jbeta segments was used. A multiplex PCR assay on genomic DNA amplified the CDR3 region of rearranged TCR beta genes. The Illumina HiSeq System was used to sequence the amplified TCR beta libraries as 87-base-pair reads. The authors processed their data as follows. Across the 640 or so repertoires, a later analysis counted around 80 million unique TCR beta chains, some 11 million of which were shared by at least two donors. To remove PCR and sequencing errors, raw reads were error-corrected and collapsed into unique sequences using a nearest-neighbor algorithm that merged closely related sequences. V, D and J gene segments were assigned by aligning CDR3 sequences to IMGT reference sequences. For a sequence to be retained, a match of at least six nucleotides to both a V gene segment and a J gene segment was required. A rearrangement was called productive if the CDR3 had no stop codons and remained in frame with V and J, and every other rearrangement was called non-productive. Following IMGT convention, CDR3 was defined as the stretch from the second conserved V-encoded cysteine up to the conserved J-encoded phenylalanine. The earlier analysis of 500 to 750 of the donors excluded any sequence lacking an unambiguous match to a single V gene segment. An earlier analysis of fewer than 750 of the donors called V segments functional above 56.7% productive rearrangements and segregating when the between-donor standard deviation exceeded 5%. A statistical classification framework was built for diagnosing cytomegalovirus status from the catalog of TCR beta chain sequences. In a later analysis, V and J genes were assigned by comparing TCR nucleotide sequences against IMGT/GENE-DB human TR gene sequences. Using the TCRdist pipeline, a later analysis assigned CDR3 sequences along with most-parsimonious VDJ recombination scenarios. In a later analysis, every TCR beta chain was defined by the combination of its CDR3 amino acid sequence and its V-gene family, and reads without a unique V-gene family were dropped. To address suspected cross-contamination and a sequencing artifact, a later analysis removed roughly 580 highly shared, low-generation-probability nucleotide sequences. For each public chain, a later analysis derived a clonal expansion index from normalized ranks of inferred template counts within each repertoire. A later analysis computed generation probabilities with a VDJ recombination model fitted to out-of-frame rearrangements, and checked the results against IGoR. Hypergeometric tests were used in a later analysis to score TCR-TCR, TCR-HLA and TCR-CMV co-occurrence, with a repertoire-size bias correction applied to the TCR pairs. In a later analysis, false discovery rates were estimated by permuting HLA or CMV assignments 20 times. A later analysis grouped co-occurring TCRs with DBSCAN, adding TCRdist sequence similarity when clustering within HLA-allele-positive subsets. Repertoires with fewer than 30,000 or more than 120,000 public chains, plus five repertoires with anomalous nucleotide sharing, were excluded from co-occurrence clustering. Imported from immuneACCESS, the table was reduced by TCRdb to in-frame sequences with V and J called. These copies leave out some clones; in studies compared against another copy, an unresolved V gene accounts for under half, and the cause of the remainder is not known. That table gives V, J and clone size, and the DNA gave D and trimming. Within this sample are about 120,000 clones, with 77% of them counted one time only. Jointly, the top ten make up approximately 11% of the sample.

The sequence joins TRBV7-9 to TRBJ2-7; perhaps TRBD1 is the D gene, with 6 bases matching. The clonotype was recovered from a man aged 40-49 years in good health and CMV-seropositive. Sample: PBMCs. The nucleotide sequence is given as TGTGCCAGCAGCCGAACGGACAGTCGGGTCGAGCAGTACTTC. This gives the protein CASSRTDSRVEQYF.